The 32 T cell receptor beta chains in this list originate from one sample, sequenced in a study of T cell repertoires in cytomegalovirus infection. Each CDR3 protein gets one entry after TCRdb re-called the reads with MiXCR. The profile covers approximately 320,000 distinct CDR3 sequences, with 9% to 9.5% appearing a single time and about 4.5% taken by the ten largest. Material: PBMCs. All receptors come from a human donor in good health (CMV status not recorded). Some clones in this sample may be carry-over from other donors' samples.

The chain has TRBV6-8 and TRBJ1-6, with D unresolved. The V and J ends lost 7 bases and 7 bases respectively, with 11 bases between them. The germline gives CDR1 MNHGY, CDR2 SAAAGT. The CDR3 consists of 13 residues. The CDR3 is CASTAGGNSPLHF. DNA for the CDR3: TGTGCCAGCACGGCAGGAGGAAATTCACCCCTCCACTTT.

This clonotype was observed a handful of times. The chain uses TRBV2 and TRBJ2-2; 8 bases line up with TRBD1. CDR3 length equals 16 residues. Germline values: CDR1 SNHLY, CDR2 FYNNEI. J was trimmed by 4 bases and V by 3 bases; bases with no gene match: 7. CDR3 DNA sequence: TGTGCCAGCAGTGAGGAGGACAGGGTCTTCACCGGGGAGCTGTTTTTT. Encoded protein: CASSEEDRVFTGELFF.

The rearrangement links TRBV7-8 to TRBJ2-7; D unresolved. Germline V gene sequence: CDR1 SGHVS, CDR2 FQNEAQ. V lost 5 bases and J lost 2, with 13 bases in between. The CDR3 consists of 14 residues. In nucleotides, the CDR3 is TGTGCCAGCAGCCCGATAAGGGTTACCTACGAGCAGTACTTC. It codes for CASSPIRVTYEQYF.

This clonotype was recorded at least ten times. The chain has TRBV20-1 and TRBJ1-5, with 11 bases fitting TRBD1. The CDR3 runs 21 residues. Germline V CDR1 and CDR2: DFQATT, SNEGSKA (reference sequence). Germline trimming cut 0 bases from V and 7 bases from J; bases unmatched to any gene: 23. CDR3 sequence (DNA): TGCAGTGCTAGAGATGAGGCCCGGGACAGGGGGTTAATCAACAATCGGCAGCCCCAGCATTTT. The encoded protein is CSARDEARDRGLINNRQPQHF.

The chain has TRBV7-2 and TRBJ2-7, with 11 bases aligning to TRBD1. CDR3 size: 15 residues. Trimming cost V 3 bases and J 4 bases; bases outside gene matches: 5. Germline V gives CDR1 SGHTA, CDR2 FQGNSA. CDR3 sequence: CASSFGQGAVYEQYF. The DNA of the CDR3 is TGTGCCAGCAGCTTCGGACAGGGGGCAGTTTACGAGCAGTACTTC. Drawing the rest from reference TRBV7-2 and TRBJ2-7, the complete variable domain is GAGVSQSPSNKVTEKGKDVELRCDPISGHTALYWYRQSLGQGLEFLIYFQGNSAPDKSGLPSDRFSAERTGGSVSTLTIQRTQQEDSAVYLCASSFGQGAVYEQYFGPGTRLTVT.

This clonotype was seen a few times. The rearrangement joins TRBV20-1 to TRBJ2-3; D uncertain. V was pared by 0 bases and J by 3 bases, with 13 bases between. The CDR3 runs 15 residues. Germline loops: CDR1 DFQATT, CDR2 SNEGSKA (reference sequence). CDR3 in DNA: TGCAGTGCTAGAGATAGGAGTAAGAGAACAGATACGCAGTATTTT. It specifies CSARDRSKRTDTQYF.

The gene calls are TRBV6-6 and TRBJ2-1, with 12 bases aligning to TRBD2. V lost 8 bases and J lost 4; bases outside the gene matches: 6. This CDR3 spans 15 amino acids. CDR1 and CDR2 from the germline V gene are MNHNY and SVGAGI (reference sequence). CDR3 sequence: CASHFGLAGYNEQFF. The CDR3 nucleotides are TGTGCCAGCCACTTCGGACTAGCGGGGTACAATGAGCAGTTCTTC.

V usage is TRBV6-2 or TRBV6-3 and J usage is TRBJ2-7, with a weak D call TRBD1 (5 bases). Trimming took 6 bases from V and 2 from J, leaving 20 bases between them. Germline CDR1 and CDR2: MNHEY and SVGEGT. The CDR3 runs 16 residues. Here the CDR3 reads CASSSSARGRTYEQYF. The CDR3 bases are TGTGCCAGCAGCTCTTCTGCTAGGGGCAGGACCTACGAGCAGTACTTC.

Details on this clonotype: Germline is not matched at one junction end, which may reflect a read error. This rearrangement joins TRBV2 to TRBJ1-1, with D maybe TRBD1 (5 bases). Germline-derived CDR1 and CDR2 are SNHLY and FYNNEI. The CDR3 covers 12 residues. The CDR3 loop reads CASSSSLGGSDF. Here the CDR3 DNA reads TGTGCCAGCAGTTCTTCTCTGGGGGGTTCGGACTTT.

This clonotype was seen many times. The chain links TRBV27 to TRBJ2-5, with TRBD2 as a possible D gene (6 bases). From germline, CDR1 is MNHEY and CDR2 SMNVEV (reference sequence). V dropped 5 bases and J dropped 1 base, with 17 bases sitting between them. CDR3 length equals 16 residues. CDR3 loop: CASSRLPGVLQETQYF. DNA of the CDR3: TGTGCCAGCAGTAGACTCCCGGGGGTACTCCAAGAGACCCAGTACTTC.

This clonotype appeared many times. This chain connects TRBV20-1 to TRBJ2-1, with no clear D. V shed 5 bases and J shed 5 bases, with 16 bases lying between them. Germline V gene sequence: CDR1 DFQATT, CDR2 SNEGSKA (reference sequence). This CDR3 is built from 14 residues. The CDR3 loop is CSAPTVVMHNEQFF. The CDR3 DNA is TGCAGTGCTCCTACGGTGGTTATGCACAATGAGCAGTTCTTC.

This clonotype has more than one count but fewer than ten. The genes are TRBV18 and TRBJ1-2; possibly TRBD1 for D (6 bases). Germline V lookup: CDR1 KGHSH, CDR2 LQKENI. Trimming removed 5 bases at V and 10 bases at J, with 17 bases between. The CDR3 spans 13 residues. This chain's CDR3 is CASSRSGTRVYTF. The CDR3 coding sequence is TGTGCCAGCTCAAGATCCGGGACAAGGGTCTACACCTTC.

This chain links TRBV12-5 with TRBJ2-3; no reliable D call. In germline, CDR1 is LGHNT, CDR2 FRNRAP. The CDR3 contains 11 residues. V shed 2 bases and J shed 5 bases, with 2 bases lying between them. DNA of the CDR3: TGTGCTAGTGGTTTGAGAGATACGCAGTATTTT. It specifies CASGLRDTQYF.

The chain is built from TRBV24-1 and TRBJ1-5; D remains ambiguous. Trimming pared 5 bases from V and 7 bases from J, leaving 11 bases between. Per the germline V gene, CDR1 is KGHDR and CDR2 is SFDVKD. There are 13 residues in the CDR3. The CDR3 loop is CATSVGERQPQHF. Here the CDR3 DNA reads TGTGCCACCAGTGTCGGGGAGAGGCAGCCCCAGCATTTT.

This clonotype was observed a few times. For the CDR3, the DNA is TGTGCCAGCAGTTCCGGAGGGATGGTCCAAGAGACCCAGTACTTC. Translating it yields CASSSGGMVQETQYF. V and J are TRBV28 and TRBJ2-5, with D possibly TRBD2 on 6 matching bases. CDR1 MDHEN and CDR2 SYDVKM come from the germline V gene. The CDR3 spans 15 residues. Trimming shortened V by 4 bases and J by 1 base, and 13 bases separated the two germline ends.

The chain combines TRBV6-2 or TRBV6-3 with TRBJ1-2, with D possibly matching TRBD1 (6 bases). Germline CDR1 is MNHEY and CDR2 is SVGEGT. The CDR3 has 13 residues. V was shortened by 5 bases and J by 2 bases, with 9 bases between the two germline ends. CDR3 loop: CASSKDSNYGYTF. In nucleotides, the CDR3 is TGTGCCAGCAGTAAGGACAGCAACTATGGCTACACCTTC.

The chain uses TRBV7-8 and TRBJ1-6, with a possible D match to TRBD1 (5 bases). The V and J ends lost 0 bases and 10 bases respectively, with 13 bases between them. The CDR3 loop spans 15 amino acids. Germline values: CDR1 SGHVS, CDR2 FQNEAQ. CDR3 DNA: TGTGCCAGCAGCTTAGCGCGGGGGGTCGGATCACCCCTCCACTTT. Protein product: CASSLARGVGSPLHF.

In its sample, this clonotype was seen many times. This rearrangement joins TRBV28 to TRBJ1-4; D is uncertain. From germline, CDR1 is MDHEN and CDR2 SYDVKM. V was clipped by 7 bases and J by 2 bases, with 11 bases between them. The CDR3 is 14 residues long. The CDR3 is CASIRRATNEKLFF. CDR3 DNA sequence: TGTGCCAGCATCCGACGCGCGACTAATGAAAAACTGTTTTTT.

In its sample, this clonotype was seen a few times. V gene TRBV20-1 combines with J gene TRBJ2-7; 8 bases are shared with TRBD2. Per germline, CDR1 DFQATT and CDR2 SNEGSKA (reference sequence). J lost 5 bases, V lost 3 bases, and 6 bases had no gene match. The CDR3 sequence is 13 residues long. CDR3: CSASGLARDEQYF. As DNA, the CDR3 is TGCAGTGCTAGCGGACTAGCAAGAGACGAGCAGTACTTC.

This clonotype was observed a handful of times. The chain carries TRBV7-2 and TRBJ2-1, with D possibly being TRBD1 (6 bases). Germline-derived CDR1 and CDR2 are SGHTA and FQGNSA. This CDR3 contains 12 residues. The V end lost 5 bases, the J end lost 5 bases, and 7 bases lay between the germline ends. The CDR3 loop is CASSQGNNEQFF. The DNA for the CDR3 is TGTGCCAGCAGCCAGGGGAACAATGAGCAGTTCTTC.

This chain uses TRBV5-1 with TRBJ2-1; maybe TRBD2 (5 bases). V dropped 0 bases and J dropped 0 bases, with 13 bases sitting between them. The germline V gene has CDR1 SGHRS and CDR2 YFSETQ. There are 17 residues in the CDR3. The CDR3 is CASSLGASGISYNEQFF. CDR3 nucleotide sequence: TGCGCCAGCAGCTTGGGCGCCTCCGGGATCTCCTACAATGAGCAGTTCTTC. The whole variable domain, remainder taken from reference TRBV5-1 and TRBJ2-1, is KAGVTQTPRYLIKTRGQQVTLSCSPISGHRSVSWYQQTPGQGLQFLFEYFSETQRNKGNFPGRFSGRQFSNSRSEMNVSTLELGDSALYLCASSLGASGISYNEQFFGPGTRLTVL.

This clonotype appeared a few times. The V call is TRBV24-1, the J call TRBJ2-1; D is possibly TRBD1 (5 bases). The CDR3 covers 15 residues. Trimming stripped 8 bases from V and 4 bases from J, with 17 bases between. CDR1 KGHDR and CDR2 SFDVKD come from the germline V gene. The CDR3 protein is CATNGASDSYNEQFF. The CDR3, as DNA: TGTGCCACCAATGGGGCCTCTGATTCTTACAATGAGCAGTTCTTC.

The V call is TRBV6-5, the J call TRBJ2-1; 7 nucleotides agree with TRBD2. CDR1 is MNHEY and CDR2 is SVGAGI in the germline V gene. Trimming at V came to 0 bases and at J to 7 bases, leaving 9 bases not matched to a gene. This CDR3 contains 16 residues. The CDR3 region has the DNA TGTGCCAGCAGTTACTCGAGCCGCGGGAGTCGGAATGAGCAGTTCTTC. Protein: CASSYSSRGSRNEQFF.

This clonotype came up a few times. V and J are TRBV7-2 and TRBJ2-5, with TRBD1 matching over 9 bases. V was clipped by 2 bases and J by 4 bases; unmatched bases: 11. Per the germline V gene, CDR1 is SGHTA and CDR2 is FQGNSA. The CDR3 totals 17 residues. For the CDR3, the DNA is TGTGCCAGCAGCTTACCCCTATGGACAGGGGACATAGAGACCCAGTACTTC. It yields the protein CASSLPLWTGDIETQYF.

This clonotype came up many times. The V call is TRBV27, the J call TRBJ1-2; D perhaps matches TRBD1 (5 bases). Deletions cut 6 bases from V and 6 bases from J, with 14 bases between. Per the germline V gene, CDR1 is MNHEY and CDR2 is SMNVEV (reference sequence). The CDR3 extends over 13 amino acids. CDR3 protein: CASSPQGPNGYTF. The DNA of the CDR3 is TGTGCCAGCAGCCCTCAGGGACCAAATGGCTACACCTTC.

This clonotype appeared many times. This chain links TRBV7-2 with TRBJ1-6; D call uncertain. The V end lost 5 bases, the J end lost 10 bases, and 15 bases lay between the germline ends. The CDR3 extends over 14 amino acids. The V gene's germline CDR1 is SGHTA and CDR2 FQGNSA. The CDR3 DNA is TGTGCCAGCAGCCCCGGCCGGGTTACCTCACCCCTCCACTTT. As protein: CASSPGRVTSPLHF.

This chain uses TRBV6-2 or TRBV6-3 with TRBJ2-5; perhaps TRBD1 as D (6 bases). With 3 bases removed from V and 5 bases from J, the gap between germline ends came to 10 bases. CDR3 length: 13 amino acids. Germline CDR1 and CDR2: MNHEY and SVGEGT. This CDR3 is CASSYTGIETQYF. CDR3 nucleotide sequence: TGTGCCAGCAGTTATACAGGGATCGAGACCCAGTACTTC.

This clonotype occurred a few times. For the CDR3, the DNA is TGTGCCAGCAGCTTAAGAGGGACAGGCCTAACCCGAAACACCATATATTTT. Encoded protein: CASSLRGTGLTRNTIYF. The V gene is TRBV7-9, the J gene TRBJ1-3; 8 nucleotides agree with TRBD1. This CDR3 is 17 amino acids long. Unmatched junction bases numbered 11, after V lost 2 bases and J lost 5 bases. The germline gives CDR1 SEHNR, CDR2 FQNEAQ (reference sequence).

This chain joins TRBV4-3 and TRBJ2-7; D may be TRBD2 (5 bases). Trimming removed 0 bases from V and 7 bases from J, with 19 bases in between. CDR1 and CDR2 (germline): LGHNA, YSLEER. The CDR3 sequence is 16 residues long. The chain's CDR3 is CASSQDASSVTGEQYF. The CDR3 DNA reads TGCGCCAGCAGCCAAGACGCGTCGTCAGTGACGGGGGAGCAGTACTTC.

There are many counts of this clonotype. The V and J genes are TRBV19 and TRBJ1-1; no reliable D call. Germline-derived CDR1 and CDR2 are LNHDA and SQIVND (reference sequence). The CDR3 contains 12 residues. V was shortened by 3 bases and J by 10 bases, with 12 bases between the two germline ends. CDR3 in amino acids: CASSIGSGVAFF. The CDR3 bases are TGTGCCAGTAGTATTGGATCCGGAGTAGCTTTCTTT.

This chain connects TRBV19 to TRBJ2-1; possibly TRBD2 for D (6 bases). This CDR3 has 14 amino acids. Germline lookup yields CDR1 LNHDA and CDR2 SQIVND (reference sequence). V lost 3 bases, J lost 9 bases, and 15 bases lay in between. The DNA for the CDR3 is TGTGCCAGTAGTATTCTATTAGGCGGGGCTGAGCAGTTCTTC. Its translation: CASSILLGGAEQFF.

This clonotype was recorded a few times. The V and J genes are TRBV5-1 and TRBJ1-4, with D hard to call. The CDR3 extends over 14 amino acids. Germline V gives CDR1 SGHRS, CDR2 YFSETQ. V lost 0 bases and J 8 bases, leaving 11 bases between the germline ends. CDR3 sequence: CASSLAGAEEKLFF. The CDR3 bases are TGCGCCAGCAGCTTGGCAGGTGCCGAAGAAAAACTGTTTTTT.